These 6 T cell receptor beta chains were sequenced from one sample in a study of cytomegalovirus exposure and HLA in healthy donors (TCRdb year 2017). Library method: the immunoSEQ multiplex PCR assay. For the multiplex PCR, a mixture combining 60 forward primers for TCR Vbeta segments and 13 reverse primers for TCR Jbeta segments was used. TCRdb's version of the immuneACCESS table is confined to in-frame rearrangements and falls short of the full clone set. An unresolved V gene accounts for under half of the shortfall where checked; the remainder is of unknown origin. This sample has about 130,000 clones in its table, and 65% to 80% of those were observed once. The ten largest clones represent 3.9% of the sample. The sequenced material came from PBMCs. Every receptor here comes from a male donor in good health and CMV-seronegative.

In this sample, this clone turned up a few times. The chain joins TRBV28 to TRBJ1-1; no clear D gene. Between the trimmed V and J ends, which lost 7 bases and 0 bases, there was a span of 6 bases. The length of the CDR3 is 12 residues. From germline, CDR1 is MDHEN and CDR2 SYDVKM. CDR3 protein: CASMALNTEAFF. Written as DNA, the CDR3 is TGTGCCAGCATGGCCCTGAACACTGAAGCTTTCTTT.

V gene TRBV6-1 combines with J gene TRBJ1-2; 8 bases line up with TRBD1. CDR3 size: 15 residues. Trimming cost V 4 bases and J 4 bases; bases outside gene matches: 8. CDR1 MNHNS and CDR2 SASEGT come from the germline V gene. Here the CDR3 reads CASSATQGVGYGYTF. CDR3 coding DNA: TGTGCCAGCAGTGCGACACAGGGGGTTGGCTATGGCTACACCTTC.

This clone was seen once. The gene calls are TRBV10-1 and TRBJ2-3; D gene unclear. CDR1 WNHNN and CDR2 SYGVQD come from the germline V gene (reference sequence). V was shortened by 5 bases and J by 1 base, with 10 bases between the two germline ends. CDR3 size: 14 residues. CDR3: CASSSARGTDTQYF. The CDR3 region has the DNA TGCGCCAGCAGTTCAGCGAGAGGCACAGATACGCAGTATTTT.

V gene TRBV28 combines with J gene TRBJ1-1, with D perhaps TRBD1 (5 bases). V lost 3 bases and J lost 7, with 12 bases in between. This CDR3 comprises 13 residues. CDR1 and CDR2 from the germline V gene are MDHEN and SYDVKM. The CDR3 spells CASSFGGVGEAFF. CDR3 DNA: TGTGCCAGCAGTTTCGGGGGGGTGGGTGAAGCTTTCTTT.

The rearrangement joins TRBV11-2 to TRBJ1-5, with D possibly being TRBD1 (5 bases). Germline V gives CDR1 SGHAT, CDR2 FQNNGV. The V and J ends lost 5 bases and 3 bases respectively, with 17 bases between them. The CDR3 totals 16 residues. CDR3 sequence (DNA): TGTGCCAGCAGCCGAGACGGGGGAAGGTTCAATCAGCCCCAGCATTTT. It codes for CASSRDGGRFNQPQHF.

This clone has only one observation. The chain joins TRBV21-1 to TRBJ2-2; the DNA was not compared with TRBD1, the D call given in the table. TRBV21-1 is tagged as a pseudogene. The CDR3 runs 18 residues. The CDR3 DNA reads as TGTGCCAGCAGCACCACCGCAGGGGGAAACATGACCACCGGGGAGCTGTTTTTT. Translation: CASSTTAGGNMTTGELFF.